This note documents a single T cell receptor (beta chain) sequence. The sample is drawn from a study of blood T cell repertoires in COVID-19. About the research overall: COVID-19 samples from acute and convalescent phases originated in the United States, Italy and Spain. PBMCs, B-cell-depleted T cells, or T cells provided the cDNA or gDNA that made up the material.

As originally analysed: Reference gene primers were amplified, and this amplification served to estimate nucleated cell counts. Here immunoSEQ multiplex PCR was the method, and the copy in TCRdb shows in-frame clones only, minus some. D and trimming come from the DNA, and the V and J calls and clone size come from that table. Counted here are roughly 92,000 clones, about nine tenths occurring once; the ten biggest clones make up around 5.1%. Trimming removed 4 bases from V and 1 base from J, with 14 bases in between. CDR1 and CDR2 (germline): SGDLS, YYNGEE. The CDR3 spans 15 residues. The source of this sequence is a middle-aged man with acute or convalescent COVID-19. V is TRBV9 and J is TRBJ1-1; tentatively, D is TRBD1 (6 bases). The sample was peripheral blood. CDR3 DNA sequence: TGTGCCAGCAGCATACTCAGGGGACCGAACACTGAAGCTTTCTTT. The encoded protein is CASSILRGPNTEAFF.